One sample yielded the 21 T cell receptor beta chains listed below, sequenced in a study of blood T cell repertoires in COVID-19. Profiling relied on immunoSEQ multiplex PCR, and the TCRdb table lists in-frame clones only, not all of them. The repertoire consists of more than 110,000 clones, with about 88% occurring once and the leading ten covering about 10%. Sequenced material: peripheral blood. All receptors come from a man in his forties or fifties with active or convalescent COVID-19.

The V and J genes are TRBV18 and TRBJ2-7; 9 positions agree with TRBD1. With V trimmed by 4 bases and J by 0 bases, 1 base remained unmatched. This CDR3 is 14 amino acids long. CDR1 and CDR2 from the germline V gene are KGHSH and LQKENI. DNA of the CDR3: TGTGCCAGCTCACGACAGGGGGTCTCCTACGAGCAGTACTTC. This gives the protein CASSRQGVSYEQYF.

The V gene is TRBV19, the J gene TRBJ2-5, with D perhaps matching TRBD2 (5 bases). V dropped 1 base and J dropped 3 bases, with 12 bases sitting between them. CDR1 and CDR2 (germline): LNHDA, SQIVND (reference sequence). This CDR3 comprises 15 residues. The CDR3, as DNA: TGTGCCAGTAGTATAGCTCGGGGTTCCAAAGAGACCCAGTACTTC. The encoded protein is CASSIARGSKETQYF.

The chain uses TRBV5-8 and TRBJ2-1; maybe TRBD2 (5 bases). The V and J ends lost 4 bases and 8 bases respectively, with 16 bases between them. The germline V gene encodes CDR1 SGHTS and CDR2 YDEGEE. The CDR3 length is 14 residues. CDR3 nucleotide sequence: TGTGCCAGCAGCCTATCCGGAGGACCTTATGAGCAGTTCTTC. It codes for CASSLSGGPYEQFF.

The chain joins TRBV10-2 to TRBJ2-1; 13 nucleotides line up with TRBD2. The germline CDR1 and CDR2 sequences are WSHSY and SAAADI. There are 15 residues in the CDR3. Germline trimming cut 6 bases from V and 9 bases from J; bases unmatched to any gene: 8. The CDR3 is CASRPLAGGQAEQFF. The DNA for the CDR3 is TGCGCCAGCAGACCACTAGCGGGAGGGCAAGCTGAGCAGTTCTTC.

The chain links TRBV7-3 to TRBJ2-3; D perhaps matches TRBD2 (6 bases). The ends were cut back, 5 bases at V and 0 bases at J, with 12 bases in the middle. The V gene's germline CDR1 is SGHTA and CDR2 FQGTGA. The CDR3 spans 15 residues. The CDR3 nucleotides are TGTGCCAGCAGCGCCTTAGCGGCTAGCACAGATACGCAGTATTTT. Its protein product is CASSALAASTDTQYF.

This clone was detected only a few times. V usage is TRBV5-5 and J usage is TRBJ1-5, with D perhaps TRBD1 (6 bases). The CDR3 sequence is 15 residues long. Germline lookup yields CDR1 SGHKS and CDR2 YYEKEE (reference sequence). The ends were cut back, 6 bases at V and 1 base at J, with 14 bases in the middle. The DNA of the CDR3 is TGTGCCAGCACACCAGGGGCAGGGAGCAATCAGCCCCAGCATTTT. As protein: CASTPGAGSNQPQHF.

V usage is TRBV4-1 and J usage is TRBJ2-7; D ambiguous. This CDR3 has 16 residues. Trimming shortened V by 5 bases and J by 2 bases, and 19 bases separated the two germline ends. Germline V gives CDR1 MGHRA, CDR2 YSYEKL. The CDR3 sequence: CASSEIRPLRTYEQYF. In DNA form, the CDR3 reads TGCGCCAGCAGCGAAATCAGACCCCTCAGGACCTACGAGCAGTACTTC.

J is TRBJ2-7 and V is TRBV18; 7 positions match TRBD2. The CDR3 is made up of 13 amino acids. Germline lookup yields CDR1 KGHSH and CDR2 LQKENI. V lost 3 bases to trimming and J lost 4 bases; unmatched junction nucleotides: 3. CDR3 nucleotides: TGTGCCAGCTCACCCGGACTAGGGTACGAGCAGTACTTC. Amino acids: CASSPGLGYEQYF.

The V and J genes are TRBV6-1 and TRBJ2-5, with 12 bases identical to TRBD2. This CDR3 is 15 amino acids long. V dropped 3 bases and J dropped 5; count of bases not matched to a gene: 4. Germline loops: CDR1 MNHNS, CDR2 SASEGT. In DNA form, the CDR3 reads TGTGCCAGCAGTGACCTAGCGGGAGGGCGGGAGACCCAGTACTTC. The encoded protein is CASSDLAGGRETQYF.

The chain carries TRBV27 and TRBJ2-6; D ambiguous. Germline CDR1 and CDR2: MNHEY and SMNVEV (reference sequence). V lost 8 bases and J 2 bases, leaving 7 bases between the germline ends. The CDR3 totals 13 residues. Written as DNA, the CDR3 is TGTGCCAGCGCGGAGACTGGGGCCAACGTCCTGACTTTC. This translates into CASAETGANVLTF.

The genes are TRBV5-5 and TRBJ1-3; D gene uncertain. From germline, CDR1 is SGHKS and CDR2 YYEKEE (reference sequence). The CDR3 has 14 amino acids. V lost 0 bases, J lost 4 bases, and 8 bases lay in between. DNA for the CDR3: TGTGCCAGCAGCTTGGGCTCTAACGGAAACACCATATATTTT. Amino acids: CASSLGSNGNTIYF.

This chain links TRBV7-9 with TRBJ2-2, with 7 positions matching TRBD2. J was trimmed by 6 bases and V by 5 bases; bases with no gene match: 6. The germline V gene has CDR1 SEHNR and CDR2 FQNEAQ (reference sequence). The length of the CDR3 is 14 residues. In nucleotides, the CDR3 is TGTGCCAGCAGCCGAGGCGGGAGCTCCGGGGAGCTGTTTTTT. Translated: CASSRGGSSGELFF.

This clone showed up just a few times. Sequence at one end of the junction differs from germline and may be a read error. The chain employs TRBV7-7 and TRBJ2-4; TRBD2 aligns across 15 bases. Germline CDR1 is SSHAT and CDR2 is FNYEAQ (reference sequence). This CDR3 is built from 16 residues. The CDR3 region has the DNA TGTGCTAGCAGCGGGACTAGCGGGAGGACCAAAAACATTCAGTACTTC. Its protein product is CASSGTSGRTKNIQYF.

This chain connects TRBV9 to TRBJ2-7; 7 bases are shared with TRBD1. The CDR3 extends over 16 amino acids. V dropped 0 bases and J dropped 4; count of bases not matched to a gene: 10. Germline CDR1 SGDLS, CDR2 YYNGEE. Here the CDR3 reads CASSVAGWDSLYEQYF. CDR3 nucleotides: TGTGCCAGCAGCGTAGCAGGTTGGGACAGTCTTTACGAGCAGTACTTC. The complete variable domain, with remaining parts taken from reference TRBV9 and TRBJ2-7, reads DSGVTQTPKHLITATGQRVTLRCSPRSGDLSVYWYQQSLDQGLQFLIQYYNGEERAKGNILERFSAQQFPDLHSELNLSSLELGDSALYFCASSVAGWDSLYEQYFGPGTRLTVT.

This chain connects TRBV19 to TRBJ2-2; TRBD1 is a possible D gene (6 bases). The CDR3 is 15 residues long. CDR1 LNHDA and CDR2 SQIVND come from the germline V gene (reference sequence). V lost 2 bases and J 0 bases, leaving 7 bases between the germline ends. The CDR3 sequence is CASSINRANTGELFF. CDR3 DNA: TGTGCCAGTAGTATAAACAGGGCGAACACCGGGGAGCTGTTTTTT.

The chain employs TRBV7-2 and TRBJ1-1; D unresolved. V was pared by 4 bases and J by 1 base, with 13 bases between. This CDR3 region has 15 residues. Looked up from germline, CDR1 is SGHTA and CDR2 is FQGNSA. The CDR3 is CASSSSRGRNTEAFF. In DNA, the CDR3 is TGTGCCAGCAGCTCATCTCGGGGAAGGAACACTGAAGCTTTCTTT.

The gene calls are TRBV28 and TRBJ2-7, with TRBD2 matching over 8 bases. With 7 bases clipped from V and 5 bases from J, the junction kept 13 bases outside the gene matches. The CDR3 length is 15 residues. Per the germline V gene, CDR1 is MDHEN and CDR2 is SYDVKM. The CDR3 DNA reads as TGTGCCAGCACCGGGGGTCGGGAGGGCCCTCACGAGCAGTACTTC. Its protein is CASTGGREGPHEQYF.

J is TRBJ2-1 and V is TRBV4-3, with TRBD2 matching over 8 bases. The V gene end was trimmed by 0 bases and the J gene end by 1 base; junction bases not matched to a gene: 5. CDR1 and CDR2 (germline): LGHNA, YSLEER. The CDR3 sequence is 17 residues long. CDR3 nucleotides: TGCGCCAGCAGCCAAGACGGGGGGGGCGGTTCCTACAATGAGCAGTTCTTC. This sequence encodes CASSQDGGGGSYNEQFF.

This chain joins TRBV3-1 (or the pseudogene TRBV3-2) and TRBJ2-7, with 7 bases aligning to TRBD2. Germline lookup yields CDR1 LGHDT and CDR2 YNNKEL (reference sequence). CDR3 length: 14 residues. V shed 4 bases, J shed 2 bases, and the junction held 5 bases outside the gene matches. CDR3 protein: CASSPLRETYEQYF. Written as DNA, the CDR3 is TGTGCCAGCAGCCCCCTGCGGGAGACCTACGAGCAGTACTTC.

This sequence joins TRBV5-6 and TRBJ1-1; weak D call: TRBD1 (5 bases). The CDR3 extends over 13 amino acids. V shed 9 bases and J shed 5 bases, with 17 bases lying between them. Germline CDR1 SGHDT, CDR2 YYEEEE. The CDR3 DNA sequence: TGTGCCACCAAGCGGGCAGGGCGAACTGAAGCTTTCTTT. It specifies CATKRAGRTEAFF.

The chain joins TRBV19 to TRBJ2-1; 12 bases are a match to TRBD2. The CDR3 is made up of 18 amino acids. V shed 4 bases, J shed 0 bases, and the junction held 7 bases outside the gene matches. The germline CDR1 and CDR2 sequences are LNHDA and SQIVND (reference sequence). The CDR3, as DNA: TGTGCCAGTAGTAGGCTAGCGGGAGGGCGCGCCTCCTACAATGAGCAGTTCTTC. Translating gives CASSRLAGGRASYNEQFF.